A single sample gave rise to the 31 T cell receptor beta chains below, sequenced in a study of T cells in Graves' hyperthyroidism and ophthalmopathy. Amplified TCR beta CDR3 regions came from RNA transcripts. First-round RT-PCR of the TCR CDR3 relied on the HTBI primer set. MiXCR was run by TCRdb on the multiplex PCR reads, yielding one entry per CDR3 protein. Counted here are about 580,000 distinct CDR3 sequences, 46% occurring once; the ten biggest clones make up around 7.7%. Sequencing input: peripheral blood or thyroid tissue (not recorded which). The receptor source for this set is a woman in her late teens or twenties with Graves' hyperthyroidism.

This clonotype has a count of ten or more. V usage is TRBV4-1 and J usage is TRBJ2-7; 11 bases match TRBD2. CDR1 MGHRA and CDR2 YSYEKL come from the germline V gene. The CDR3 consists of 17 residues. J gave up 3 bases and V 0 bases, and 7 bases lay outside the gene matches. The CDR3 sequence is CASSQDVLAGGGYEQYF. The CDR3, as DNA: TGCGCCAGCAGCCAAGATGTGCTAGCGGGAGGCGGCTACGAGCAGTACTTC.

This clonotype has ten or more counts. The chain links TRBV4-1 to TRBJ2-5; D assignment may be TRBD1 or TRBD2 (6 bases each). Per germline, CDR1 MGHRA and CDR2 YSYEKL. This CDR3 is 14 amino acids long. V was clipped by 3 bases and J by 5 bases, with 13 bases between them. The CDR3 region has the DNA TGCGCCAGCAGCCAGAACAGGGAGGAGGAGACCCAGTACTTC. This codes for CASSQNREEETQYF.

On this clonotype: The CDR3 ends on some other residue instead of the conserved phenylalanine or tryptophan, so this is likely a read error. The limits of the CDR3 on the DNA are not certain, so only TCRdb's listed CDR3 is given. CDR3 protein: CATSDRTG. This chain links TRBV24-1 with TRBJ2-2; the DNA was not compared with TRBD1, the D call given in the table. The CDR3 spans 8 amino acids, including both terminal residues. Germline V gene data show CDR1 as KGHDR and CDR2 as SFDVKD.

This clonotype has a count of ten or more. V and J are TRBV4-2 and TRBJ1-5; 7 bases agree with TRBD1. Per the germline V gene, CDR1 is LGHNA and CDR2 is YNFKEQ. With V trimmed by 1 base and J by 15 bases, 6 bases remained unmatched. The CDR3 is made up of 12 amino acids. The CDR3 region has the DNA TGTGCCAGCAGCCAAGGGGGGACAGTTCTGCATTTT. Translated: CASSQGGTVLHF.

CDR3 sequence reads: CASSLGARPAFNQPQHF. The DNA for the CDR3 is TGTGCCAGCAGTTTAGGAGCCAGGCCTGCTTTTAATCAGCCCCAGCATTTT. The genes are TRBV2 and TRBJ1-5; D remains unclear. The CDR3 has 17 residues. V was cut by 5 bases and J by 4 bases, with 21 bases left in between. The germline gives CDR1 SNHLY, CDR2 FYNNEI.

This clonotype was seen once. The chain joins TRBV7-9 to TRBJ1-1; maybe TRBD1 (6 bases). The CDR3 is 14 residues long. V was trimmed by 4 bases and J by 5 bases, leaving 14 bases between them. Germline V gene lookup returns CDR1 SEHNR and CDR2 FQNEAQ (reference sequence). CDR3 DNA sequence: TGTGCCAGCAGCTCACTGACAGGCGCTACTGAAGCTTTCTTT. Translation: CASSSLTGATEAFF. Full variable domain (remainder filled in from reference TRBV7-9 and TRBJ1-1): DTGVSQNPRHKITKRGQNVTFRCDPISEHNRLYWYRQTLGQGPEFLTYFQNEAQLEKSRLLSDRFSAERPKGSFSTLEIQRTEQGDSAMYLCASSSLTGATEAFFGQGTRLTVV.

The sample holds many counts of this clonotype. The chain is built from TRBV5-4 and TRBJ1-2; 9 bases are a match to TRBD1. The germline V gene has CDR1 SGHNT and CDR2 YYREEE (reference sequence). CDR3 length: 14 amino acids. V was clipped by 4 bases and J by 8 bases; unmatched bases: 9. CDR3 region: CASSQPGQGGGYTF. CDR3 DNA: TGTGCCAGCAGCCAACCGGGACAGGGAGGAGGCTACACCTTC.

This chain links TRBV7-8 with TRBJ1-2; D is unresolved. Deletions cut 1 base from V and 8 bases from J, with 8 bases between. Per germline, CDR1 SGHVS and CDR2 FQNEAQ. The CDR3 length is 12 residues. CDR3 region: CASSLGSRGYTF. The CDR3 nucleotides are TGTGCCAGCAGCTTAGGGAGTCGGGGCTACACCTTC.

This clonotype was found a few times. This chain links TRBV12-3 or TRBV12-4 with TRBJ2-2, with 10 bases matching TRBD1. The CDR3 has 16 residues. The V segment lost 7 bases and the J segment 3 bases; nucleotides outside the gene matches: 8. The CDR3 bases are TGTGCCAGCACCGGGACAGGGGTGTCGTACACCGGGGAGCTGTTTTTT. Its protein is CASTGTGVSYTGELFF.

To note about this clonotype: The CDR3 carries no conserved terminal phenylalanine or tryptophan, so it likely arises from a read error. The chain is built from TRBV12-3 or TRBV12-4 and TRBJ1-2; D is possibly TRBD1 (5 bases). Trimming took off 6 bases at V and 8 bases at J, with 19 bases between the two ends. The CDR3 is 14 residues long. The CDR3 here is CASSATGLREGYTL. The CDR3 DNA reads as TGTGCCAGCAGCGCCACAGGTCTCAGGGAGGGCTACACCCTC.

On this clonotype itself: A much larger clone sits a single nucleotide away, making a read error possible. This rearrangement joins TRBV7-4 to TRBJ1-2; 12 nucleotides match TRBD1. The CDR3 has 18 amino acids. J lost 5 bases, V lost 6 bases, and 16 bases had no gene match. From germline, CDR1 is SGHVT and CDR2 SQSDAQ. This CDR3 is CASSSALPGQGARYGYTF. CDR3 coding DNA: TGTGCCAGCAGTTCAGCGCTGCCGGGACAGGGGGCGCGGTATGGCTACACCTTC.

The chain is built from TRBV5-1 and TRBJ1-1; TRBD1 matches at 8 bases. Germline V gene sequence: CDR1 SGHRS, CDR2 YFSETQ. There are 16 residues in the CDR3. V dropped 4 bases and J dropped 0; count of bases not matched to a gene: 8. CDR3 DNA: TGCGCCAGCAGCACTTTGACAGGGGCCTTGAACACTGAAGCTTTCTTT. It is translated as CASSTLTGALNTEAFF.

V gene TRBV7-8 combines with J gene TRBJ2-3, with D possibly matching TRBD2 (6 bases). V gave up 6 bases and J gave up 4 bases, with 17 bases separating them. Germline V gene data show CDR1 as SGHVS and CDR2 as FQNEAQ. The CDR3 extends over 15 amino acids. The CDR3 bases are TGTGCCAGCAGTTACGGTTCGGAGGGTTCAGATACGCAGTATTTT. Its translation is CASSYGSEGSDTQYF. The full variable domain, completed using reference TRBV7-8 and TRBJ2-3, is GAGVSQSPRYKVAKRGQDVALRCDPISGHVSLFWYQQALGQGPEFLTYFQNEAQLDKSGLPSDRFFAERPEGSVSTLKIQRTQQEDSAVYLCASSYGSEGSDTQYFGPGTRLTVL.

This chain joins TRBV7-6 and TRBJ1-5, with no clear D. V dropped 5 bases and J dropped 14 bases, with 10 bases sitting between them. The CDR3 totals 10 residues. The germline V gene encodes CDR1 SGHVS and CDR2 FNYEAQ. CDR3 amino acids: CASSPGYEHF. In DNA form, the CDR3 reads TGTGCCAGCAGCCCCGGTTACGAGCATTTT.

The gene calls are TRBV6-2 or TRBV6-3 and TRBJ2-7; D uncertain. From germline, CDR1 is MNHEY and CDR2 SVGEGT. V lost 3 bases, J lost 4 bases, and 10 bases lay in between. CDR3 length: 13 residues. This CDR3 reads CASSYFRSYEQYF. The DNA for the CDR3 is TGTGCCAGCAGTTATTTTAGGAGTTACGAGCAGTACTTC.

A word on this clonotype: This is likely a read error, given that the CDR3 carries no conserved phenylalanine or tryptophan at its end. The DNA is omitted, as the CDR3 cannot be located on it reliably, and the CDR3 follows TCRdb's listing. The J gene is TRBJ1-1, the V gene TRBV24-1; the table's D gene call, TRBD1, was not cross checked with the DNA. A total of 12 residues make up the CDR3, ends included. Germline loops: CDR1 KGHDR, CDR2 SFDVKD. CDR3 sequence reads: CATSDTGQGALV.

The chain uses TRBV2 and TRBJ2-2; the D gene is possibly TRBD2 (6 bases). V lost 5 bases, J lost 5 bases, and 24 bases lay in between. Germline V CDR1 and CDR2: SNHLY, FYNNEI. The CDR3 length is 18 residues. The CDR3 here is CASSLMGPEGLKTGELFF. CDR3 DNA sequence: TGTGCCAGCAGTCTAATGGGTCCGGAGGGGCTAAAAACCGGGGAGCTGTTTTTT. The full variable domain, with the rest looked up from reference TRBV2 and TRBJ2-2, is EPEVTQTPSHQVTQMGQEVILRCVPISNHLYFYWYRQILGQKVEFLVSFYNNEISEKSEIFDDQFSVERPDGSNFTLKIRSTKLEDSAMYFCASSLMGPEGLKTGELFFGEGSRLTVL.

This clonotype was seen at least ten times. The chain joins TRBV7-3 to TRBJ2-6; D ambiguous. V shed 4 bases and J shed 0 bases, with 7 bases lying between them. This CDR3 has 15 residues. The germline V gene encodes CDR1 SGHTA and CDR2 FQGTGA. This chain's CDR3 is CASSSSPSGANVLTF. CDR3 nucleotides: TGTGCCAGCAGCTCCAGTCCCTCTGGGGCCAACGTCCTGACTTTC.

This clonotype was seen repeatedly, ten times or more. The chain has TRBV20-1 and TRBJ2-2; D remains ambiguous. Germline assignment: CDR1 DFQATT and CDR2 SNEGSKA (reference sequence). V lost 3 bases and J lost 7, with 12 bases in between. This CDR3 region has 13 residues. The DNA for the CDR3 is TGCAGTGCTAGCGTGAGAGATGTCGGGGAGCTGTTTTTT. It yields the protein CSASVRDVGELFF.

Remarks on this clonotype: At one of its ends the junction is not consistent with the germline gene, which may arise from a read error. This chain uses TRBV29-1 with TRBJ2-7; no clear D gene. CDR1 and CDR2 (germline): SQVTM, ANQGSEA. CDR3 size: 12 residues. The CDR3 loop is CCVEGGSSEQYF. The DNA for the CDR3 is TGCTGCGTTGAAGGCGGCAGCAGTGAGCAGTACTTC.

This chain links TRBV14 with TRBJ2-7; D is unclear. The J call is doubtful: the DNA matches TRBJ2-1 better. Germline values: CDR1 SGHDN, CDR2 FVKESK. This CDR3 contains 13 residues. CDR3 sequence: CASSQDTWGEQFF. The CDR3 nucleotides are TGTGCCAGCAGCCAAGACACATGGGGTGAGCAGTTCTTC.

The sample holds many counts of this clonotype. The chain uses TRBV9 and TRBJ1-3; 8 bases agree with TRBD1. The CDR3 covers 17 residues. V lost 3 bases and J lost 0; bases outside the gene matches: 8. Looked up from germline, CDR1 is SGDLS and CDR2 is YYNGEE. The CDR3 sequence: CASSDQDRARSGNTIYF. In DNA, the CDR3 is TGTGCCAGCAGCGACCAGGACAGGGCCCGCTCTGGAAACACCATATATTTT.

V is TRBV15 and J is TRBJ1-2, with 8 bases fitting TRBD1. Germline CDR1 is LNHNV and CDR2 is YYDKDF (reference sequence). The CDR3 is 16 amino acids. V lost 3 bases to trimming and J lost 6 bases; unmatched junction nucleotides: 12. Here the CDR3 reads CATSSLAFTGGNGYTF. In DNA, the CDR3 is TGTGCCACCAGCAGTTTGGCCTTCACAGGGGGGAATGGCTACACCTTC.

This clonotype was counted a few times. V and J are TRBV18 and TRBJ2-7, with TRBD1 matching 10 bases. The CDR3 loop spans 14 amino acids. Germline CDR1 KGHSH, CDR2 LQKENI. Unmatched junction bases numbered 5, after V lost 8 bases and J lost 1 base. The chain's CDR3 is CASTVGQGSYEQYF. The CDR3 coding sequence is TGTGCCAGCACCGTGGGACAGGGGTCCTACGAGCAGTACTTC.

Ten or more counts support this clonotype. The chain carries TRBV10-3 and TRBJ2-7; D remains unclear. In germline, CDR1 is ENHRY, CDR2 SYGVKD. Trimming shortened V by 2 bases and J by 6 bases, and 8 bases separated the two germline ends. This CDR3 contains 12 residues. CDR3: CAISEGGSEQYF. The CDR3 DNA follows: TGTGCCATCAGTGAGGGCGGTTCCGAGCAGTACTTC.

This rearrangement joins TRBV9 to TRBJ2-3; D not resolved. Between the trimmed V and J ends, which lost 3 bases and 5 bases, there was a span of 10 bases. CDR1 SGDLS and CDR2 YYNGEE come from the germline V gene. The CDR3 is made up of 13 amino acids. The DNA of the CDR3 is TGTGCCAGCAGCGAGAGATTAGTAGATACGCAGTATTTT. Residues: CASSERLVDTQYF.

This clonotype was found once. J is TRBJ2-5 and V is TRBV2; 7 bases are a match to TRBD1. This CDR3 is 14 amino acids long. Germline V gene lookup returns CDR1 SNHLY and CDR2 FYNNEI. The V gene end was trimmed by 5 bases and the J gene end by 5 bases; junction bases not matched to a gene: 8. The CDR3 sequence: CASSTEGAGETQYF. The CDR3 coding sequence is TGTGCCAGCAGTACCGAGGGGGCTGGGGAGACCCAGTACTTC. Supplemented by reference TRBV2 and TRBJ2-5, the full variable domain reads EPEVTQTPSHQVTQMGQEVILRCVPISNHLYFYWYRQILGQKVEFLVSFYNNEISEKSEIFDDQFSVERPDGSNFTLKIRSTKLEDSAMYFCASSTEGAGETQYFGPGTRLLVL.

The chain joins TRBV6-1 to TRBJ1-2; D is unclear. The V end lost 1 base, the J end lost 12 bases, and 12 bases lay between the germline ends. Germline V gene data show CDR1 as MNHNS and CDR2 as SASEGT. This CDR3 is built from 12 residues. CDR3 in DNA: TGTGCCAGCAGTGAAGGCGGGCCGGCCAACACCTTC. It specifies CASSEGGPANTF.

This clonotype was seen just once. The V gene is TRBV5-6, the J gene TRBJ2-1, with 7 positions matching TRBD2. This CDR3 region has 17 residues. The J segment lost 1 base and the V segment lost 3 bases, leaving 10 bases of the junction unmatched. Germline CDR1 is SGHDT and CDR2 is YYEEEE. The CDR3 reads CASSSLTSSLSYNEQFF. The CDR3 DNA reads TGTGCCAGCAGCTCCTTGACTAGCTCCTTGTCCTACAATGAGCAGTTCTTC.

This clonotype was counted at least ten times. V gene TRBV2 combines with J gene TRBJ1-1; unclear D gene. The ends were cut back, 1 base at V and 1 base at J, with 7 bases in the middle. The CDR3 consists of 14 residues. CDR1 and CDR2 (germline): SNHLY, FYNNEI. The CDR3 is CASSEGRGNTEAFF. The CDR3 DNA follows: TGTGCCAGCAGTGAAGGGCGGGGGAACACTGAAGCTTTCTTT.

This clonotype was detected many times. The CDR3 does not close with the conserved phenylalanine or tryptophan, likely indicating a read error. Because the CDR3's place on the DNA is in doubt, the DNA is left out and the CDR3 is given as listed by TCRdb. V is TRBV5-1 and J is TRBJ2-5; TRBD2 is taken as the D call from the table, unchecked against the DNA. Germline V CDR1 and CDR2: SGHRS, YFSETQ. Counting both end residues, the CDR3 totals 8 amino acids. The CDR3: CASSPGTS.